A selection of T cell receptor beta chains follows, all from one sample in a study of CD8 T cells in Susac syndrome. MiXCR was run by TCRdb on the immunoSEQ multiplex PCR reads, yielding one entry per CDR3 protein. The table records some 180,000 distinct CDR3 sequences, over 85% of them present only once. Material for sequencing was CD4+ T cells from PBMCs. The receptors were sampled from a human donor in good health. CDR3s include the opening cysteine and the closing phenylalanine or tryptophan. Fields, in order: D gene, V gene, clone size, J gene, CDR3 protein, CDR3 DNA. The D gene is left open where the match is weak. The listing skips clone size in some rows; elsewhere it reads once, few, many or a size class.

>TRBD2|TRBV7-8|-|TRBJ2-1
CAILGGKRIGEQFF
TGTGCCATTCTCGGGGGGAAGAGGATAGGGGAGCAGTTCTTC
>-|TRBV15|-|TRBJ2-5
CATSPGIAETQYF
TGTGCCACCAGCCCCGGAATTGCGGAGACCCAGTACTTC
>-|TRBV20-1|-|TRBJ1-6
CSARDGAGGSSPLHF
TGCAGTGCTAGAGATGGGGCCGGGGGCTCGTCACCCCTCCACTTT
>TRBD1|TRBV7-9|-|TRBJ1-1
CASSSGTGLEAFF
TGTGCCAGCAGCTCAGGGACAGGCCTTGAAGCTTTCTTT
>TRBD2|TRBV12-3/TRBV12-4|-|TRBJ2-5
CASRLDSGGYQETQYF
TGTGCCAGCAGGTTAGATAGCGGGGGGTACCAAGAGACCCAGTACTTC
>-|TRBV6-1|-|TRBJ2-5
CASSEPGEKTQYF
TGTGCCAGCAGTGAGCCAGGGGAAAAGACCCAGTACTTC
>-|TRBV10-3|-|TRBJ2-7
CAISVRADYEQYF
TGTGCCATCAGTGTTAGGGCCGACTACGAGCAGTACTTC
>-|TRBV29-1|-|TRBJ1-6
CSVSLGGPLHF
TGCAGCGTTTCCCTCGGGGGACCCCTCCACTTT
>TRBD2|TRBV5-1|-|TRBJ2-3
CASSLVPAGASTDTQYF
TGCGCCAGCAGCTTGGTCCCAGCGGGGGCGAGCACAGATACGCAGTATTTT
>-|TRBV6-2/TRBV6-3|-|TRBJ1-1
CASSYRDIGGTEAFF
TGTGCCAGCAGTTACCGTGACATCGGAGGCACTGAAGCTTTCTTT
>-|TRBV19|-|TRBJ1-1
CASTQQGLGTEAFF
TGTGCCAGTACCCAACAGGGTCTGGGTACTGAAGCTTTCTTT
>-|TRBV7-9|-|TRBJ2-2
CASSREAHTGELFF
TGTGCCAGCAGCCGAGAGGCGCACACCGGGGAGCTGTTTTTT
>TRBD1|TRBV28|-|TRBJ1-5
CASRKGQALIGNQPQHF
TGTGCCAGCAGGAAGGGACAGGCGCTAATCGGCAATCAGCCCCAGCATTTT
>TRBD1|TRBV25-1|-|TRBJ1-2
CASFRTGDYGYTF
TGTGCCAGCTTTCGGACAGGGGATTATGGCTACACCTTC
>TRBD1|TRBV29-1|-|TRBJ1-5
CSASLGPGGASQPQHF
TGCAGCGCCTCCCTGGGGCCAGGGGGCGCGAGTCAGCCCCAGCATTTT
>TRBD2|TRBV19|-|TRBJ2-2
CASSTARGGDTGELFF
TGTGCCAGTAGTACCGCCCGCGGGGGGGACACCGGGGAGCTGTTTTTT
>-|TRBV29-1|-|TRBJ2-3
CSAQRAITDTQYF
TGCAGCGCCCAACGGGCCATCACAGATACGCAGTATTTT
>-|TRBV5-4|-|TRBJ2-5
CASSLGLGKTQYF
TGTGCCAGCAGCTTGGGACTAGGAAAGACCCAGTACTTC
>TRBD1|TRBV18|-|TRBJ1-6
CASSLGTGGAVSPLHF
TGTGCCAGCTCCCTCGGGACAGGGGGCGCAGTTTCACCCCTCCACTTT
>TRBD2|TRBV3-1|-|TRBJ2-5
CASSPLASGGLQETQYF
TGTGCCAGCAGCCCCCTGGCGAGCGGGGGTTTACAAGAGACCCAGTACTTC
>-|TRBV28|-|TRBJ1-6
CASSLLMVSSNSPLHF
TGTGCCAGCAGTTTATTGATGGTCAGCTCAAATTCACCCCTCCACTTT
>-|TRBV11-2|-|TRBJ2-1
CASRGAVEQFF
TGTGCCTCTCGGGGGGCGGTTGAGCAGTTCTTC
>-|TRBV20-1|-|TRBJ2-6
CSARYGAAGANVLTF
TGCAGTGCTAGATATGGGGCCGCTGGGGCCAACGTCCTGACTTTC
>-|TRBV6-2/TRBV6-3|-|TRBJ2-5
CATGPGTAIVLKETQYF
TGTGCCACCGGTCCCGGGACTGCGATCGTCCTAAAAGAGACCCAGTACTTC
>-|TRBV10-3|-|TRBJ1-1
CAISERQGGGTEAFF
TGTGCCATCAGTGAGCGGCAGGGCGGTGGCACTGAAGCTTTCTTT
>-|TRBV5-1|-|TRBJ1-6
CASSFISGSYNSPLHF
TGCGCCAGCAGCTTTATATCTGGCTCCTATAATTCACCCCTCCACTTT
>TRBD2|TRBV9|once|TRBJ2-4
CASSESSGGVWDIQYF
TGTGCCAGCAGCGAGAGTAGCGGGGGGGTTTGGGACATTCAGTACTTC
>TRBD1|TRBV6-6|-|TRBJ2-2
CASRYGQGPNTGELFF
TGTGCCAGCAGATACGGACAGGGGCCGAACACCGGGGAGCTGTTTTTT
>-|TRBV7-8|-|TRBJ2-6
CASSPGNSGANVLTF
TGTGCCAGCAGTCCAGGGAACTCTGGGGCCAACGTCCTGACTTTC
>-|TRBV30|-|TRBJ1-2
CAWSWLGQGGGYTF
TGTGCCTGGAGCTGGCTGGGGCAGGGTGGAGGCTACACCTTC
>-|TRBV4-2|-|TRBJ1-4
CASSAAGSAEKLFF
TGTGCCAGCAGCGCCGCGGGGTCGGCTGAAAAACTGTTTTTT
>-|TRBV2|-|TRBJ2-4
CASSPSSGGSNIQYF
TGTGCCAGCAGTCCTAGTAGTGGGGGGTCGAACATTCAGTACTTC